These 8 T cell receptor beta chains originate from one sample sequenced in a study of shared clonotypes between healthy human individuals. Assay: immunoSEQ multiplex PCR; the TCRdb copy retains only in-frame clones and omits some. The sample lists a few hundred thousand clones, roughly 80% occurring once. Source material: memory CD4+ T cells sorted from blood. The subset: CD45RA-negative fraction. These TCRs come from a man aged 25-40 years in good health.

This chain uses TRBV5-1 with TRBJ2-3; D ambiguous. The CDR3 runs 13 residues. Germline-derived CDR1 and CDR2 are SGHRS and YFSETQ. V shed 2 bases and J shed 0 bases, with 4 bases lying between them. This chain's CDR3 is CASSFGSTDTQYF. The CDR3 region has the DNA TGCGCCAGCAGCTTCGGCAGCACAGATACGCAGTATTTT.

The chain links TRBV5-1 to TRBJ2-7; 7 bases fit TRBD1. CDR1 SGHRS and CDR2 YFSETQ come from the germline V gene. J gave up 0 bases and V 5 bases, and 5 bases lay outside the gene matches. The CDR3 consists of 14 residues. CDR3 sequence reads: CASREQGSSYEQYF. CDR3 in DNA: TGCGCCAGCAGGGAACAGGGGAGCTCCTACGAGCAGTACTTC.

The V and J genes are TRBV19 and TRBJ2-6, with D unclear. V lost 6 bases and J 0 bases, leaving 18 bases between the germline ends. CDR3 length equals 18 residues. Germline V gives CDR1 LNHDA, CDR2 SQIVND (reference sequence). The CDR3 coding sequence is TGTGCCAGTAGCAACCGGATTTCAGGATTCTCTGGGGCCAACGTCCTGACTTTC. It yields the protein CASSNRISGFSGANVLTF. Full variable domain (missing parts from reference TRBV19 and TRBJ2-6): DGGITQSPKYLFRKEGQNVTLSCEQNLNHDAMYWYRQDPGQGLRLIYYSQIVNDFQKGDIAEGYSVSREKKESFPLTVTSAQKNPTAFYLCASSNRISGFSGANVLTFGAGSRLTVL.

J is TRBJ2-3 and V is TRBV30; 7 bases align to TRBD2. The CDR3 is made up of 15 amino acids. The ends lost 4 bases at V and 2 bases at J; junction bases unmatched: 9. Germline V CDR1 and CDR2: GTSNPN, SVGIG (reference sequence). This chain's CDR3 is CAWNKGTTITDTQYF. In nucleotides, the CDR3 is TGTGCCTGGAATAAGGGGACTACCATCACAGATACGCAGTATTTT.

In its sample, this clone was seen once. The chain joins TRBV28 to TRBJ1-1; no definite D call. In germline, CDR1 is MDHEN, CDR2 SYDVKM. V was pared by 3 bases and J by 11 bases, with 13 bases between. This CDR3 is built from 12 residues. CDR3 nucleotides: TGTGCCAGCAGTTTCTCTGGGCCGGCGGCTTTCTTT. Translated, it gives CASSFSGPAAFF.

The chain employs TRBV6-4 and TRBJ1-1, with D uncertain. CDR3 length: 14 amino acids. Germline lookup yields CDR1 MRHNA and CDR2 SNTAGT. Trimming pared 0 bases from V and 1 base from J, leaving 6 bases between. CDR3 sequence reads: CASSDSARNTEAFF. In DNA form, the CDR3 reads TGTGCCAGCAGTGACTCGGCTAGGAACACTGAAGCTTTCTTT.

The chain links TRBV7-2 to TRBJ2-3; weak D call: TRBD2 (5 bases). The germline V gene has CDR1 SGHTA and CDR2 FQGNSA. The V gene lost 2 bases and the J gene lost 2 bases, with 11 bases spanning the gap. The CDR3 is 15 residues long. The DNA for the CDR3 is TGTGCCAGCAGCTTATCCAGCGGAGCCACAGATACGCAGTATTTT. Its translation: CASSLSSGATDTQYF.

CDR3 in amino acids: CASSLEPLSSYEQYF. CDR3 DNA: TGTGCCAGCAGCTTAGAGCCCCTAAGCTCCTACGAGCAGTACTTC. V usage is TRBV7-2 and J usage is TRBJ2-7; no clear D. The CDR3 has 15 amino acids. V was shortened by 1 base and J by 0 bases, with 10 bases between the two germline ends. Germline CDR1 is SGHTA and CDR2 is FQGNSA.